This T cell receptor (beta chain) was retrieved from a study of blood T cell repertoires in COVID-19. Study background: The samples span acute and convalescent COVID-19 from the United States, Italy and Spain. The analysed material was cDNA or gDNA that came from T cells, B-cell-depleted T cells, or PBMCs.

The authors' processing: Scientists estimated how many nucleated cells there were by amplifying reference gene primers. The protocol was immunoSEQ multiplex PCR, while the TCRdb copy is restricted to in-frame clones and leaves out a portion. That table gives V, J and clone size, and the DNA gave D and trimming. The sample lists 70,000 or so clones; approximately 90% were seen once. The CDR3 has 15 residues. V lost 0 bases and J 7 bases, leaving 10 bases between the germline ends. The V gene's germline CDR1 is ENHRY and CDR2 SYGVKD. The genes are TRBV10-3 and TRBJ1-6, with D perhaps TRBD1 (6 bases). The TCR originated in a man aged 55 to 70 with acute or convalescent COVID-19. Material for sequencing was peripheral blood. The chain's CDR3 is CAISESGGMNSPLHF. The CDR3 DNA reads TGTGCCATCAGTGAGTCTGGGGGCATGAATTCACCCCTCCACTTT.